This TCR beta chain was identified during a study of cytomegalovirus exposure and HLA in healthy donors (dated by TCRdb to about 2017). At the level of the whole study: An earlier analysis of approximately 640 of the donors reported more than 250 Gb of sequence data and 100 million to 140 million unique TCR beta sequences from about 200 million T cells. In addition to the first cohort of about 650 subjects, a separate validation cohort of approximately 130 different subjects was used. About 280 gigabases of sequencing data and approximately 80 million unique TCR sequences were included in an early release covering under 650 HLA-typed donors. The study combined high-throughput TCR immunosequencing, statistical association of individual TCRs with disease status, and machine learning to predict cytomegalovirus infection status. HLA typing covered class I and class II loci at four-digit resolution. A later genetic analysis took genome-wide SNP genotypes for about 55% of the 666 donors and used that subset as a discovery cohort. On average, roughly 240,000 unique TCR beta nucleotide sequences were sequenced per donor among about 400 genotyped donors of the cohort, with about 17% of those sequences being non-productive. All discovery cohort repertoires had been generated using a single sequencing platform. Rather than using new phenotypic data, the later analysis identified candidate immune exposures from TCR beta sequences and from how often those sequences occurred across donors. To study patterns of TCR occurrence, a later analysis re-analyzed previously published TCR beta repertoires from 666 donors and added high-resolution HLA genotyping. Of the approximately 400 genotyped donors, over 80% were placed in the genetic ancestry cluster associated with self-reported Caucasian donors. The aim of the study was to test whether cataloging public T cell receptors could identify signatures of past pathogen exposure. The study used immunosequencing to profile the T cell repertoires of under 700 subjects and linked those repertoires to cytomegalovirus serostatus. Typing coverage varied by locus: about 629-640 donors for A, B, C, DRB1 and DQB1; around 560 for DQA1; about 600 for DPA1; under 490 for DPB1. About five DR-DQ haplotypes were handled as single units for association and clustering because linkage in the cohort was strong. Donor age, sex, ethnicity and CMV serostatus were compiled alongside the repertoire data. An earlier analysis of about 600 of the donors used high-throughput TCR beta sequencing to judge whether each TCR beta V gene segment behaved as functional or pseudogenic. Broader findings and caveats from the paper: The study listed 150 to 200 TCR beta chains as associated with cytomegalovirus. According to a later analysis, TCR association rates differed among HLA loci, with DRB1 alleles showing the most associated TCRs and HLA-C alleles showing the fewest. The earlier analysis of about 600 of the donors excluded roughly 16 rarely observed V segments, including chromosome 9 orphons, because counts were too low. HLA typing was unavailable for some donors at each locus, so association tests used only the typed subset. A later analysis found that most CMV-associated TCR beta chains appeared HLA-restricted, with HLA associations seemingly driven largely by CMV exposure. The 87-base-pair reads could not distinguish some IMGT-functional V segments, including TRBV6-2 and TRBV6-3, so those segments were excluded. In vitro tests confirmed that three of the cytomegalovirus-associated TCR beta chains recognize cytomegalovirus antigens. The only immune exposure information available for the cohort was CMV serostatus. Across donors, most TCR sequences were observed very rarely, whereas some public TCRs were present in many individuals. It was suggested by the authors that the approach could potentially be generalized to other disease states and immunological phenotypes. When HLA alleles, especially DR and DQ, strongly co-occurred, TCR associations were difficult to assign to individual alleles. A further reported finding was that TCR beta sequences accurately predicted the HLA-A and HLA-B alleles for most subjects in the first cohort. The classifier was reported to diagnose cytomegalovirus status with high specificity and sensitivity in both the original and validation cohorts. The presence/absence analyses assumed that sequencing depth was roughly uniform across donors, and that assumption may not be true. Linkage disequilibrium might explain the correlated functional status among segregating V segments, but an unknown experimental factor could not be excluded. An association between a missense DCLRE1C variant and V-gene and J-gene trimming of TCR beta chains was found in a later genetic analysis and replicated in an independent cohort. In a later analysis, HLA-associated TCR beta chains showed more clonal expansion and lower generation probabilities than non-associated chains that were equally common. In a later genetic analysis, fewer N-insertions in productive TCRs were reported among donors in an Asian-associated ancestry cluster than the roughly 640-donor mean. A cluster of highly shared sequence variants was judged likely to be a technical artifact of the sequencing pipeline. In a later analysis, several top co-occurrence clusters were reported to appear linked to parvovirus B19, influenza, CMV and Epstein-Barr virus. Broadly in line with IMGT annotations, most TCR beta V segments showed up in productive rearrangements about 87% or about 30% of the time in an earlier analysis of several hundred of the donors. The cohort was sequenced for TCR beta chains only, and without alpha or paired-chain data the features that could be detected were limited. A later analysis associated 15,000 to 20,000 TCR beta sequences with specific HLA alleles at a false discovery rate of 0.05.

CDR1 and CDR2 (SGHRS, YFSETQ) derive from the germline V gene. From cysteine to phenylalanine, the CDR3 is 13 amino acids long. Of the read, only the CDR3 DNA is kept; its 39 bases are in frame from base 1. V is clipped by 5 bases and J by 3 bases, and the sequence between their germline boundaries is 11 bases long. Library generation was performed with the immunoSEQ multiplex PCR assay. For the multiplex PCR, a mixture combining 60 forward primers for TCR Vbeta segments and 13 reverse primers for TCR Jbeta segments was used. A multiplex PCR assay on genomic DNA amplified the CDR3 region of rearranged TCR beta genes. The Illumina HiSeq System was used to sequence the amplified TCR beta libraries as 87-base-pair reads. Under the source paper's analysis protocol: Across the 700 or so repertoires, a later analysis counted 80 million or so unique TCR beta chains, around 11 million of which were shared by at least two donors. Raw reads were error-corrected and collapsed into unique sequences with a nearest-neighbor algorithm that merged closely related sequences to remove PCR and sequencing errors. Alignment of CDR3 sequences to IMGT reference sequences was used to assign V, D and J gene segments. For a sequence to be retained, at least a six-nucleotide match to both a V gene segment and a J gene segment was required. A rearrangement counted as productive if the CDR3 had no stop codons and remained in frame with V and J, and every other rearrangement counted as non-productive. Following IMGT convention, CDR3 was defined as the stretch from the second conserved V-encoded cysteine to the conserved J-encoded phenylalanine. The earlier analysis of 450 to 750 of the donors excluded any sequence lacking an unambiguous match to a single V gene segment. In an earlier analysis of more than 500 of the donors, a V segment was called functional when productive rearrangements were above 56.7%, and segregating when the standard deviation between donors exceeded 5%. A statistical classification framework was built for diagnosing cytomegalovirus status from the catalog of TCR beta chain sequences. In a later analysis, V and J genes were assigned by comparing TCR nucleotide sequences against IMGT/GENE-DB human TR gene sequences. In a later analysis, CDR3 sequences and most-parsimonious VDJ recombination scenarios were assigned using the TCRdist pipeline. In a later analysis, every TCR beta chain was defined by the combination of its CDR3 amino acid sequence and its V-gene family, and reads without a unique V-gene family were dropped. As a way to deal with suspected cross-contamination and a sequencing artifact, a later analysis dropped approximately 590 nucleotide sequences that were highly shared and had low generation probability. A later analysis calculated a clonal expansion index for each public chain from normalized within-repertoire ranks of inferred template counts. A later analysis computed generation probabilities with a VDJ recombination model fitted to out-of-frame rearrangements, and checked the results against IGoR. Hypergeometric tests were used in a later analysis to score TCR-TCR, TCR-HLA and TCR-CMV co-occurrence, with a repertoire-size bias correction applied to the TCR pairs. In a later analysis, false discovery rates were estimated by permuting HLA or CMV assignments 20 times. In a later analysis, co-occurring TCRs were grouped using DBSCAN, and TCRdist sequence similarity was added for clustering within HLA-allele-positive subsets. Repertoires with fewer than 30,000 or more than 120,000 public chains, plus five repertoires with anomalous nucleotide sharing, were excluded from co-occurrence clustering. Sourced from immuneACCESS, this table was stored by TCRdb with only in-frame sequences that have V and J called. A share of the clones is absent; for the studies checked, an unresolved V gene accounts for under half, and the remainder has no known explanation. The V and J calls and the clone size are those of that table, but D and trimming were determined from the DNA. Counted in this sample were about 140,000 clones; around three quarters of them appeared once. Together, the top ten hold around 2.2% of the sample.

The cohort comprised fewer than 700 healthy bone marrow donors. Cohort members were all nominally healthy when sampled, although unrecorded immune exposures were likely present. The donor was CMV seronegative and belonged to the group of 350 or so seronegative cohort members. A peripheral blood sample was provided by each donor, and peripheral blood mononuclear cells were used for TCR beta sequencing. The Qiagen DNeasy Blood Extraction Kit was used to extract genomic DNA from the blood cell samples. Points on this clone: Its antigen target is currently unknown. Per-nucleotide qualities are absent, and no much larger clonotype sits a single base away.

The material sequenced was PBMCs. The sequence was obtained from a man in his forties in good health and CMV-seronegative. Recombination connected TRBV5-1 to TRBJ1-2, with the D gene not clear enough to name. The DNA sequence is TGCGCCAGCAGGGAGCCCTCTCACTATGGCTACACCTTC. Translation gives CASREPSHYGYTF.